A single count supports the clone carrying this T cell receptor beta chain. Profiling relied on immunoSEQ multiplex PCR, and the TCRdb table lists in-frame clones only, not all of them. The sample holds some 120,000 clones; just under 80% are singletons and the top ten take 20% to 25%. CDR1 is SGHRS and CDR2 is YFSETQ in the germline V gene. Germline trimming cut 4 bases from V and 9 bases from J; bases unmatched to any gene: 9. The CDR3 extends over 14 amino acids. The entry originates in a study of blood T cell repertoires in COVID-19. Study in general: The United States, Italy and Spain provided the acute and convalescent COVID-19 samples.

The specimen sequenced was peripheral blood. The chain joins TRBV5-1 to TRBJ1-5; 8 bases fit TRBD1. This sequence originates from a human donor in a cohort sampled during active COVID-19. DNA for the CDR3: TGCGCCAGCAGCCGGACAGGGAGGGAACTGCCCCAGCATTTT. Protein sequence: CASSRTGRELPQHF.